One T cell receptor (beta chain) is described in this entry. Its antigen remains unknown. This sample stems from a study of shared clonotypes between healthy human individuals. Unmatched junction bases numbered 2, after V lost 4 bases and J lost 4 bases. Germline CDR1 and CDR2: SGHNT and YYREEE (reference sequence). The length of the CDR3 is 13 residues. Overall study findings and caveats: In a handful of donors, roughly 5.2% of naive CD4 clonotypes appeared in common. In the sorted subsets, rarefaction showed sequencing was incomplete despite large depth.

Each cell subset's genomic DNA was divided evenly among several immunoSEQ plates. TCRdb's table, derived via immunoSEQ multiplex PCR, lists solely in-frame clones and lacks some. Of about 2,500,000 clones listed, around nine tenths are singletons. The chain is built from TRBV5-4 and TRBJ1-2; 9 nucleotides align to TRBD1. Sequenced: naive CD4+ T cells sorted from blood. Indicated subset: CD45RA+ positively selected. The sequence came from a man younger than 35 in good health. The CDR3 region is CASSETGGYGYTF. Here the CDR3 DNA reads TGTGCCAGCAGCGAGACAGGGGGCTATGGCTACACCTTC. Variable domain in full (rest from reference TRBV5-4 and TRBJ1-2): ETGVTQSPTHLIKTRGQQVTLRCSSQSGHNTVSWYQQALGQGPQFIFQYYREEENGRGNFPPRFSGLQFPNYSSELNVNALELDDSALYLCASSETGGYGYTFGSGTRLTVV.